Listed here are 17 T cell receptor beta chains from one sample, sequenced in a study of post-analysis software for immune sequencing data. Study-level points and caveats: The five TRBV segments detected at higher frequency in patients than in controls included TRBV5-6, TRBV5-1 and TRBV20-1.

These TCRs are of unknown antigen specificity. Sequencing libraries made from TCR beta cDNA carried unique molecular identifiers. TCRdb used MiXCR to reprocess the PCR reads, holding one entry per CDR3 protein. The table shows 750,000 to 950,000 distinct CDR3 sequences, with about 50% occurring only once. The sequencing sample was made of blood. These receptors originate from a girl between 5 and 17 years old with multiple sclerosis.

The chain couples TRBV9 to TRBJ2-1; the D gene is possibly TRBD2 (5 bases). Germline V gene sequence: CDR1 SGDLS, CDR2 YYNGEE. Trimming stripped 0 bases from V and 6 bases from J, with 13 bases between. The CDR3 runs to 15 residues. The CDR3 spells CASSVAGGHLNEQFF. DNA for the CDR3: TGTGCCAGCAGCGTAGCCGGCGGGCACCTCAATGAGCAGTTCTTC.

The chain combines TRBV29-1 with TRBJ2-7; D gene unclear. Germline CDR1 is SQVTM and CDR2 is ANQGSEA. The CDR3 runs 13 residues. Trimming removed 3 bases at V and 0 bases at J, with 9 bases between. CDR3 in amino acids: CSVEFGFSYEQYF. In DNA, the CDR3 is TGCAGCGTTGAGTTTGGCTTCTCCTACGAGCAGTACTTC.

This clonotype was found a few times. The CDR3 loop reads CSVGGRESYEQYF. As DNA, the CDR3 is TGCAGCGTTGGGGGACGGGAAAGCTACGAGCAGTACTTC. The chain carries TRBV29-1 and TRBJ2-7, with D perhaps given as TRBD1 or TRBD2 (5 bases each). CDR1 and CDR2 (germline): SQVTM, ANQGSEA. Trimming shortened V by 4 bases and J by 3 bases, and 13 bases separated the two germline ends. This CDR3 contains 13 residues.

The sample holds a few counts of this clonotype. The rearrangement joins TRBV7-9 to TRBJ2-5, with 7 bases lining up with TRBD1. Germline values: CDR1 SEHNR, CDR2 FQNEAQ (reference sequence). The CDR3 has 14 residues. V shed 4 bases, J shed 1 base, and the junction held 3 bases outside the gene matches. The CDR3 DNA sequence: TGTGCCAGCAGCTGGGGGACAGCCCAAGAGACCCAGTACTTC. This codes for CASSWGTAQETQYF.

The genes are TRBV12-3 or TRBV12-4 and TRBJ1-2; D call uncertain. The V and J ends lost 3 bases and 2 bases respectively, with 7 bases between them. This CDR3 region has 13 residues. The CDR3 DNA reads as TGTGCCAGCAGTTTTTTCCCGAACTATGGCTACACCTTC. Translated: CASSFFPNYGYTF.

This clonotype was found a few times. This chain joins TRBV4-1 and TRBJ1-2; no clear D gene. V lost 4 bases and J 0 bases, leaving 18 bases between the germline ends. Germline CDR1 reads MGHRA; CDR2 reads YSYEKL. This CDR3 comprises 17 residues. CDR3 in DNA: TGCGCCAGCAGCCCATTCCCTCGAGACATTGCTAACTATGGCTACACCTTC. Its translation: CASSPFPRDIANYGYTF.

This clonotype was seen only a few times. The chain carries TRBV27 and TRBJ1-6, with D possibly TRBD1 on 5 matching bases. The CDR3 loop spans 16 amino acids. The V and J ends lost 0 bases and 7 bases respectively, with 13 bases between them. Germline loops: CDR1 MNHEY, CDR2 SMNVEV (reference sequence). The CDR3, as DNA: TGTGCCAGCAGTTTATCGGGGGTAGGGGTAAATTCACCCCTCCACTTT. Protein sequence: CASSLSGVGVNSPLHF.

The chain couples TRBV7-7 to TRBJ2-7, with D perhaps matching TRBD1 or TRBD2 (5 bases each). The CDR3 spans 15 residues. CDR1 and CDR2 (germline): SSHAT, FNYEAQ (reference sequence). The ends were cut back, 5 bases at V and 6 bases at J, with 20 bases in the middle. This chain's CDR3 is CASSLPGTTLSEQYF. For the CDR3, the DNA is TGTGCCAGCAGCCTGCCCGGGACGACCTTGAGCGAGCAGTACTTC.

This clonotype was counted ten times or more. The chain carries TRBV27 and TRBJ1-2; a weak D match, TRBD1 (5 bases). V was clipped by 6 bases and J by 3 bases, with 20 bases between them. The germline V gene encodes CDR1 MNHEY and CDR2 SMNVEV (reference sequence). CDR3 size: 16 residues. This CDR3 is CASRPGLLGGDYGYTF. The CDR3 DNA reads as TGTGCCAGCAGGCCGGGACTATTGGGTGGAGACTATGGCTACACCTTC.

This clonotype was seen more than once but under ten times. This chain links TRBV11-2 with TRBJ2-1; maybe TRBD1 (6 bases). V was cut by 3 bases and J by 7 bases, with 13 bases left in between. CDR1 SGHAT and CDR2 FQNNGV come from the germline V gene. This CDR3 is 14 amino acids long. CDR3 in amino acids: CASSFNRVANEQFF. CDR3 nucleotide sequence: TGTGCCAGCAGCTTCAACAGGGTTGCGAATGAGCAGTTCTTC.

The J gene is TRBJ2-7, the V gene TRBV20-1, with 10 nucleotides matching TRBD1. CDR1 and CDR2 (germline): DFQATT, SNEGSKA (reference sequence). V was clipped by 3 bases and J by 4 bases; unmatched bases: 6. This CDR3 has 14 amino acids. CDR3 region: CSARSGTGVYEQYV. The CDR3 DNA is TGCAGTGCTAGGTCGGGGACAGGGGTATACGAGCAGTACGTC.

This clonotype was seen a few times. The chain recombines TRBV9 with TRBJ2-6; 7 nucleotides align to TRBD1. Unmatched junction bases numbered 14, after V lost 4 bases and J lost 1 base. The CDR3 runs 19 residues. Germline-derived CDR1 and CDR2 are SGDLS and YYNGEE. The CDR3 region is CASSSQTGKYSSGANVLTF. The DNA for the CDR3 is TGTGCCAGCAGCTCCCAGACAGGGAAGTACTCATCTGGGGCCAACGTCCTGACTTTC.

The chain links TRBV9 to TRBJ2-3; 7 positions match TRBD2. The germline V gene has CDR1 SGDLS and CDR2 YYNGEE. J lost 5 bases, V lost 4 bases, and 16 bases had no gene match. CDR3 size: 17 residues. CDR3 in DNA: TGTGCCAGCAGCCCGTTAGCTACGGCGGGAGATATAGATACGCAGTATTTT. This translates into CASSPLATAGDIDTQYF.

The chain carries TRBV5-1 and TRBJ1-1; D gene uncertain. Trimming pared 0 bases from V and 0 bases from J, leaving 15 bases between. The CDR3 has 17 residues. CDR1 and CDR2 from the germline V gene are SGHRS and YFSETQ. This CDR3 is CASSLARALALNTEAFF. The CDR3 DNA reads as TGCGCCAGCAGCTTGGCGCGGGCATTGGCCTTGAACACTGAAGCTTTCTTT.

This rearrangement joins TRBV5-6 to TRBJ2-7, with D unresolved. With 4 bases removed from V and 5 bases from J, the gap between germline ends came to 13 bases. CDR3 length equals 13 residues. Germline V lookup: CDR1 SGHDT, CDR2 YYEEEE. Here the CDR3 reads CASSRQGFHEQYF. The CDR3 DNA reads TGTGCCAGCAGCCGACAAGGGTTTCACGAGCAGTACTTC.

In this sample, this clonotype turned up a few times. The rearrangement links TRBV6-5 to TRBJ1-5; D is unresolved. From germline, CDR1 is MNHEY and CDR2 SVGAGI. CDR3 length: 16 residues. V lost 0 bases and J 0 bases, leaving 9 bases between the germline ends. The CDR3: CASSYSIHHSNQPQHF. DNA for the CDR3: TGTGCCAGCAGTTACTCGATCCACCATAGCAATCAGCCCCAGCATTTT.

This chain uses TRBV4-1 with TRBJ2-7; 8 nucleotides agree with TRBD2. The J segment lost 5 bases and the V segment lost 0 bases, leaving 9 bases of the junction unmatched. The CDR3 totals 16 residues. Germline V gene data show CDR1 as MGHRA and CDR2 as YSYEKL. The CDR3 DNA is TGCGCCAGCAGCCAAGATTACGGGAGGGCCCTTAACGAGCAGTACTTC. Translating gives CASSQDYGRALNEQYF.